By share, the clone carrying this T cell receptor beta chain ranks as medium-sized. Treatment specified: randomized to nivolumab then ipilimumab (arm A) or the reverse (arm B). DNA-damaging chemotherapy had not been given to any patient beforehand. Germline lookup yields CDR1 SGHNT and CDR2 YENEEA. The CDR3 length is 12 residues. Deletions cut 2 bases from V and 12 bases from J, with 11 bases between. The data are from a study of sequential checkpoint blockade in melanoma. Sequenced by immunoSEQ multiplex PCR; TCRdb stores in-frame clones only, minus some. Of around 9,800 clones listed, 56% are singletons.

This TCR was recovered from a human donor with melanoma. The sample was CD8+ T cells sorted from blood (inferred from file names), taken from a patient given nivolumab and ipilimumab in sequence. This chain joins TRBV11-3 and TRBJ2-1, with D perhaps matching TRBD1 (7 bases). CDR3 amino acids: CASSLQGGGQFF. In DNA form, the CDR3 reads TGTGCCAGCAGCTTACAGGGGGGAGGGCAGTTCTTC.